A selection of T cell receptor beta chains follows, all from one sample in a study of T cell changes during pregnancy in multiple sclerosis. Profiling relied on immunoSEQ multiplex PCR, and the TCRdb table lists in-frame clones only, not all of them. The sample yields 65,000 to 75,000 clones, roughly 92% seen once. The source material was peripheral blood, sampled after pregnancy. The receptors derive from a female donor in good health, enrolled as a control in a pregnancy study. Each CDR3 is given with its conserved first and last residue. A D gene is named only where the DNA matches it firmly. Where a row states a size, it is once, few, many or the class of an expanded clone; other rows omit it.

J gene | V gene | D gene | clone size | CDR3 protein | CDR3 DNA
TRBJ1-1 | TRBV28 | - | - | CASSLIGGSTEAFF | TGTGCCAGCAGTTTGATTGGGGGGTCCACTGAAGCTTTCTTT
TRBJ2-7 | TRBV7-2 | TRBD2 | - | CASSSLTSGRAYEQYF | TGTGCCAGCAGCTCCTTGACTAGCGGGAGAGCCTACGAGCAGTACTTC
TRBJ2-7 | TRBV5-1 | - | - | CASSLGTGAYEQYF | TGCGCCAGCAGCTTAGGGACGGGGGCCTACGAGCAGTACTTC
TRBJ2-1 | TRBV28 | - | - | CASSLYSSSYNEQFF | TGTGCCAGCAGTTTGTACAGTAGCTCCTACAATGAGCAGTTCTTC
TRBJ2-2 | TRBV7-9 | - | - | CASSLGTGELFF | TGTGCCAGCAGCCTCGGGACCGGGGAGCTGTTTTTT
TRBJ1-2 | TRBV6-6 | - | - | CASSWGDDGYTF | TGTGCCAGCAGTTGGGGGGACGATGGCTACACCTTC
TRBJ2-7 | TRBV19 | TRBD2 | - | CASSRWTSGSGEQYF | TGTGCCAGTAGTCGCTGGACTAGCGGGAGTGGCGAGCAGTACTTC
TRBJ2-1 | TRBV28 | TRBD2 | - | CASSLTGLAGANEQFF | TGTGCCAGCAGTTTAACCGGACTAGCGGGGGCGAACGAGCAGTTCTTC
TRBJ1-6 | TRBV5-4 | TRBD1 | - | CASSSKRTGINSPLHF | TGTGCCAGCAGCTCGAAAAGGACAGGGATAAATTCACCCCTCCACTTT
TRBJ1-5 | TRBV4-1 | TRBD1 | - | CASRNNRGSNQPQHF | TGCGCCAGCAGGAATAACAGGGGTAGCAATCAGCCCCAGCATTTT
TRBJ2-3 | TRBV6-1 | - | - | CASSGKGLTDTQYF | TGTGCCAGCAGTGGCAAGGGGTTAACAGATACGCAGTATTTT
TRBJ2-1 | TRBV11-3 | - | - | CASSLNGNEQFF | TGTGCCAGCAGCTTAAACGGGAATGAGCAGTTCTTC
TRBJ2-7 | TRBV29-1 | TRBD1 | once | CSVWDRGYEQYF | TGCAGCGTCTGGGACAGGGGTTACGAGCAGTACTTC
TRBJ2-3 | TRBV4-2 | - | - | CASSQMRVGGTDTQYF | TGTGCCAGCAGCCAAATGCGGGTCGGGGGCACAGATACGCAGTATTTT
TRBJ1-1 | TRBV27 | TRBD1 | - | CASGGLLRGRRGMGAFF | TGTGCCAGCGGGGGATTATTAAGGGGGCGCCGGGGAATGGGGGCTTTCTTT
TRBJ2-3 | TRBV5-4 | - | - | CASSPASVSLTDTQYF | TGTGCCAGCAGTCCCGCTAGCGTCAGCCTCACAGATACGCAGTATTTT
TRBJ1-5 | TRBV27 | - | - | CASARGGPGNQPQHF | TGTGCCAGCGCCCGGGGGGGGCCAGGCAATCAGCCCCAGCATTTT
TRBJ2-5 | TRBV2 | TRBD2 | - | CASTGGEETQYF | TGTGCCAGCACCGGGGGGGAAGAGACCCAGTACTTC
TRBJ2-1 | TRBV7-9 | - | - | CASSPGTEQFF | TGTGCCAGCAGCCCGGGGACAGAGCAGTTCTTC
TRBJ1-1 | TRBV11-2 | - | - | CASIPGHGGTEAFF | TGTGCCAGCATCCCTGGACATGGCGGCACTGAAGCTTTCTTT
TRBJ1-1 | TRBV7-9 | - | - | CASSPGVEGTEAFF | TGTGCCAGCAGCCCAGGGGTCGAGGGAACTGAAGCTTTCTTT
TRBJ2-7 | TRBV5-1 | TRBD2 | once | CASSLMRREDSYEQYF | TGCGCCAGCAGCTTGATGCGGCGGGAGGACTCCTACGAGCAGTACTTC
TRBJ2-7 | TRBV7-6 | TRBD1 | once | CASSSGTGESDEQYF | TGTGCCAGCAGCTCCGGGACAGGGGAATCGGACGAGCAGTACTTC
TRBJ2-1 | TRBV7-3 | TRBD2 | - | CASSSRVSGSPDEQFF | TGTGCCAGCAGCTCCCGGGTGAGCGGGAGCCCCGATGAGCAGTTCTTC
TRBJ1-6 | TRBV18 | TRBD1 | - | CASSQSRDRGFPLHF | TGTGCCAGCTCACAGAGCCGAGACAGGGGTTTTCCCCTCCACTTT
TRBJ2-7 | TRBV28 | TRBD2 | - | CASSLLAGSYEQYF | TGTGCCAGCAGTTTACTAGCGGGCTCCTACGAGCAGTACTTC